This T cell receptor beta chain was sequenced during a study of identical twins (dated by TCRdb to about 2016). The study in broad terms: The study deep-sequenced TCR alpha and beta repertoires from monozygotic twins, unrelated adults of various ages and cord blood to test whether fetal clonotypes persist. Replicate twin experiments were performed at different times using different library preparation protocols to rule out contamination. What the work shows at the level of the full study, not this receptor alone: Abundant cord blood beta clonotypes had fewer insertions, young adult naive repertoires showed a similar but weaker trend, and memory repertoires showed no such trend. The excess sharing between twins in beta out-of-frame sequences was weaker because fewer shared sequences reduced the signal-to-noise ratio. Compared with coincidental sharing between unrelated individuals, out-of-frame TCR alpha sequences shared between twins had an excess of sequences with low generation probability. In monozygotic twins, recombination models systematically underestimated out-of-frame TCR alpha sharing, but the models matched the sharing seen between unrelated individuals. Because the same donors could not be followed over many years, conclusions were based on cross-sectional statistical analysis. Invariant T cells such as MAIT and iNKT could partly confound zero-insertion analyses, although diverse VJ usage argued against such confounding for most clonotypes.

In the germline V gene, CDR1 corresponds to LGHNA and CDR2 to YSLEER. Measured from the cysteine to the phenylalanine, the CDR3 is 15 residues long. Only the CDR3 part of the read is kept: 45 bases, read in frame from the first base. V trim: 4 bases; J trim: 4 bases; unmatched bases: 6. Every donor in the study was a healthy Caucasian. Three unrelated non-twin adults were additionally sequenced: a male aged 18 to 29, a male aged 50 to 60 and a female aged 50 to 60. Using Miltenyi CD45RO+ enrichment and human naive T-cell isolation kits, memory (CD45RO+) and naive T cells were isolated from PBMC. Comment on this clonotype: The clone's antigen remains unknown. Base qualities are not provided; no much larger clone lies one nucleotide away.

The library was produced with 5' RACE. The sample was run on an Illumina HiSeq 2000. Template switching introduced a universal primer binding site; the final cDNA contained a unique molecular identifier, enabling accurate counting of TCR cDNA molecules. Specific primers in the conserved constant-segment region were used to synthesize first-strand cDNA for the TCR alpha and beta chains. To control for contamination, every cDNA library carried two barcodes: a SMART-Mk sample barcode plus Illumina barcodes. TruSeq adapter sequences along with Illumina sample barcodes were introduced in two successive PCR steps. The TCR alpha and beta cDNA libraries were sequenced on the Illumina HiSeq platform using custom primers. Processing in the source paper ran as follows. Unique molecular identifiers were extracted from raw reads with MiGEC, and CDR3 positions were determined with MiXCR. Recombination models were inferred per individual with the repgenHMM and IGoR tools using an EM algorithm. The analysis of shared clonotypes was done with the tcR package in R, with sharing normalized by the product of cloneset sizes. Out-of-frame nonproductive sequences were analyzed to study raw recombination free of thymic and clonal selection effects. TCRdb applied fastp at Q25 and MiXCR to the public reads, then kept only in-frame beta chains. Identical CDR3 protein sequences are pooled into one entry, listed with their most common genes and DNA. These V and J calls are TCRdb output, not the study's own analysis. The sample table lists 420,000 or so distinct CDR3 sequences, 15% to 20% of them with a count of one. 10% to 15% of the sample comes from the top ten.

The TCR comes from a middle-aged man in good health. The sample comprised naive T cells sorted from blood. Explained via the paper, the cell subset or site label denotes: cells isolated with a human naive T-cell isolation kit. Rearrangement joined TRBV4-3 to TRBJ2-3, with 9 bases in between that match TRBD2. The bases read TGCGCCAGCAGCCGGGGGACTAGCATTGCAGATACGCAGTATTTT. Translated, it reads CASSRGTSIADTQYF.